These T cell receptor beta chains were read from a single sample in a study of cytomegalovirus exposure and HLA in healthy donors. Method: immunoSEQ multiplex PCR; TCRdb's copy keeps in-frame clones and lacks some. The data show 59,000 or so clones, with just under 75% seen just once and about 7% held by the top ten. Sequencing used PBMCs. Receptors were obtained from a man younger than 40 in good health and CMV-seropositive. The CDR3 runs from the conserved cysteine through the conserved F or W.

>TRBV9
CASSLGGEAWELFF
>TRBV4-1
CASNPQLSNYGYTF
>TRBV4-3
CASSQGGSSYEQYF
>TRBV30
CAWSVDKRSSYNEQFF
>TRBV6-5
CASSYTGGNEKLFF
>TRBV11-2
CASSLEGVYNSPLHF
>TRBV7-9
CASSSPSGTREKLFF
>TRBV9
CASSLSRGELFF
>TRBV5-1
CASSLAGEPGTDTQYF
>TRBV30
CAWSPQGNYGYTF
>TRBV28
CASSFGDGGYGYTF
>TRBV4-3
CASSQKTSGDPSYEQYF
>TRBV11-2
CASSLVAQFF
>TRBV7-9
CASSLRDRNTEAFF
>TRBV7-2
CASSRAGTSGIYNEQFF
>TRBV5-3
CARRPGQGFNYGYTF
>TRBV6-1
CASSDVAGFGYTF
>TRBV6-5
CASSPGTGRNTIYF
>TRBV7-2
CASSTYPGQGAREQYF
>TRBV2
CASSARISNSPLHF
>TRBV13
CASSLAGSGKWYEQYF
>TRBV6-6
CASSYSGQGSNEQFF
>TRBV28
CASSLGQVQETQYF
>TRBV5-6
CASSSYPAVSPLHF
>TRBV28
CASSLVPGTGGGYTF
>TRBV21-1
CASSKGGHNLKNYGYTF
>TRBV5-1
CASSNDSLLHTDTQYF
>TRBV30
CAWNPSYEQYF
>TRBV7-9
CASSPTGQAYEQYF
>TRBV29-1
CSSVARDSRSQQFF
>TRBV6-1
CASSEALRGGYEQYF
>TRBV6-5
CASSYSTGVRWLAFF
>TRBV18
CASSRQGTENTEAFF
>TRBV29-1
CSVDRGRGGGASNEQFF
>TRBV27
CASSLGLAGVTDTQYF
>TRBV28
CASSLPGLPYEQYF
>TRBV25-1
CASSESMGQGATEQYF
>TRBV28
CATSGESYGNQPQHF
>TRBV4-3
CASSQEGQGGSEAFF
>TRBV9
CASRGDHNTGELFF
>TRBV5-6
CASSLRRGGSADTQYF
>TRBV2
CASSELRREETQYF
>TRBV4-1
CASSQYTGTGLQETQYF
>TRBV7-9
CASSLELAGTEAFF
>TRBV19
CASSLLSGPQETQYF
>TRBV4-1
CASSQSNRGGHGETQYF
>TRBV7-3
CASSLYSAGGYTF
>TRBV5-5
CASSPGTPYEQYF
>TRBV7-2
CASSGMGGGFYEQYF
>TRBV10-3
CAISGATGGYTF
>TRBV5-1
CASSGRGQANTEAFF
>TRBV15
CATSRGQRVGEQYF
>TRBV28
CASSAPGMASNQPQHF
>TRBV29-1
CSGRQGYEQYF
>TRBV4-3
CASSWGGSEQYF